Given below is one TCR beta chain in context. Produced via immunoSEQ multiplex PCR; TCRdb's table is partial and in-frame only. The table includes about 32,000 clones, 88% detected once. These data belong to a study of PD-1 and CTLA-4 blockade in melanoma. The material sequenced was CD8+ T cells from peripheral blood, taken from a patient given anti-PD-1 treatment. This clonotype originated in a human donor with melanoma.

The CDR3 DNA reads TGTGCCAGCAGTGAATCGGACAGTCATAACGGGGAGCTGTTTTTT. This gives the protein CASSESDSHNGELFF. The chain combines TRBV6-4 with TRBJ2-2, with D maybe TRBD1 (6 bases). V gave up 3 bases and J gave up 7 bases, with 15 bases separating them. CDR3 length equals 15 residues. The germline V gene encodes CDR1 MRHNA and CDR2 SNTAGT.